These T cell receptor beta chains were read from a single sample in a study of cytomegalovirus exposure and HLA in healthy donors. Libraries were prepared by immunoSEQ multiplex PCR; TCRdb keeps only in-frame clonotypes and omits some of them. The sample has 35,000 to 50,000 clones, over 85% seen once; the top ten hold 2% to 2.5%. The sequencing input was PBMCs. Source of these receptors: a woman between 18 and 30 years old in good health and CMV-seronegative. Both conserved end residues are part of each CDR3. D genes are given only for firm matches. The size of a clone is reported for some rows only, either as once, few or many, or as a class for expanded clones.

d_call j_call v_call clone_size cdr3_nt cdr3_aa
. TRBJ2-6 TRBV28 . TGTGCCAGCACTCGTACGTGGGGGGTCTCTGGGGCCAACGTCCTGACTTTC CASTRTWGVSGANVLTF
TRBD2 TRBJ2-5 TRBV5-1 once TGCGCCAGCAGCCTAAGAGGCGGGGGGCCCCAAGAGACCCAGTACTTC CASSLRGGGPQETQYF
TRBD1 TRBJ1-2 TRBV6-5 . TGTGCCAGCAGTTACTCTACAGGGGCGGGCTACACCTTC CASSYSTGAGYTF
TRBD2 TRBJ2-1 TRBV19 . TGTGCCAGTAGTATAGATCAGCTAGCGGGGGATGAGCAGTTCTTC CASSIDQLAGDEQFF
TRBD1 TRBJ1-2 TRBV7-9 . TGTGCCAGCAGCACAACCGGGACAGGGATGAATGGCTACACCTTC CASSTTGTGMNGYTF
. TRBJ2-2 TRBV27 . TGTGCCAGCAGTTGGGGAGCATACACCGGGGAGCTGTTTTTT CASSWGAYTGELFF
. TRBJ1-2 TRBV6-5 . TGTGCCAGCAGTTACTACAGGACTAACTATGGCTACACCTTC CASSYYRTNYGYTF
. TRBJ1-2 TRBV13 . TGTGCCAGCAGCTTGGTCAGGGTCGGCGGCTACACCTTC CASSLVRVGGYTF
. TRBJ2-7 TRBV7-8 . TGTGCCAGCAGCCCAGGACTATCGGCCTACGAGCAGTACTTC CASSPGLSAYEQYF
TRBD2 TRBJ2-3 TRBV9 . TGTGCCAGCAGCGAAGACGGGGGGTCTAGCACAGATACGCAGTATTTT CASSEDGGSSTDTQYF
. TRBJ1-4 TRBV30 . TGTGCCTGGAGTACCACTGCTAATAGTGAAAAACTGTTTTTT CAWSTTANSEKLFF
TRBD1 TRBJ1-5 TRBV11-1 . TGTGCCAGCAGCCCAGGGACAGGGGGTGGCAATCAGCCCCAGCATTTT CASSPGTGGGNQPQHF
TRBD1 TRBJ1-5 TRBV28 . TGTGCCAGCAGTTTACGGGACAGGGACAGTCAGCCCCAGCATTTT CASSLRDRDSQPQHF
. TRBJ2-7 TRBV28 . TGTGCCAGCAGTTCCCCCCTGGACAGATACGAGCAGTACTTC CASSSPLDRYEQYF
. TRBJ1-1 TRBV4-1 . TGCGCCAGCAGCCAAGTTAGCCGGGACACTGAAGCTTTCTTT CASSQVSRDTEAFF
TRBD1 TRBJ1-5 TRBV18 . TGTGCCAGCTCAAGTCAGGGGGTAAATCAGCCCCAGCATTTT CASSSQGVNQPQHF
. TRBJ1-3 TRBV5-8 . TGTGCCAGCAGCCGCGGAACTGGAAACACCATATATTTT CASSRGTGNTIYF
. TRBJ2-5 TRBV5-6 . TGTGCCAGCAGCTTGGGAGGCAACACCCAAGAGACCCAGTACTTC CASSLGGNTQETQYF
TRBD1 TRBJ2-1 TRBV28 . TGTGCCAGCAGTTCTGGACAGGGGGCATACAATGAGCAGTTCTTC CASSSGQGAYNEQFF
TRBD1 TRBJ1-2 TRBV15 few TGTGCCACCAGCAGAGAGAAGGGGGCGGACTATGGCTACACCTTC CATSREKGADYGYTF
TRBD2 TRBJ2-7 TRBV6-1 . TGTGCCAGCAGTGTAACTAGCGGGGGCTCCTACGAGCAGTACTTC CASSVTSGGSYEQYF
TRBD2 TRBJ2-1 TRBV7-3 . TGTGCCAGCAGCCCGGGACTAGCGGGAAGGAATGAGCAGTTCTTC CASSPGLAGRNEQFF
. TRBJ2-1 TRBV15 . TGTGCCACCAGCAGAGATAGGGGGGGGGACGATGAGCAGTTCTTC CATSRDRGGDDEQFF
TRBD1 TRBJ1-6 TRBV2 . TGTGCCAGCAGCGATAGGGACAGTCTGTATTCACCCCTCCACTTT CASSDRDSLYSPLHF
TRBD2 TRBJ2-1 TRBV6-1 . TGTGCCAGCAGAAGACTAGCGGGCAATGAGCAGTTCTTC CASRRLAGNEQFF
TRBD1 TRBJ1-1 TRBV28 . TGTGCCAGCAGTGCTCCGACAGGGATCCCTGAAGCTTTCTTT CASSAPTGIPEAFF
. TRBJ1-2 TRBV29-1 . TGCAGCGTCCCGACGGGAGCTTCCTTCTATGGCTACACCTTC CSVPTGASFYGYTF
. TRBJ1-2 TRBV2 . TGTGCCAGCAGGGAACAGGGCCCCTATGGCTACACCTTC CASREQGPYGYTF
. TRBJ2-5 TRBV7-9 once TGTGCCAGTAACGAGGGCCAAGAGACCCAGTACTTC CASNEGQETQYF
. TRBJ1-4 TRBV28 . TGTGCCAGCAGTGAGGAAACAGGTACTGAAAAACTGTTTTTT CASSEETGTEKLFF
TRBD2 TRBJ2-1 TRBV28 . TGTGCCAGCAGTTGGACTAGCGGGACCTACAATGAGCAGTTCTTC CASSWTSGTYNEQFF
TRBD1 TRBJ2-1 TRBV28 . TGTGCCAGCAGCTCCGGGACAGGAACAACGCGCAGCTCCTACAATGAGCAGTTCTTC CASSSGTGTTRSSYNEQFF
TRBD1 TRBJ2-1 TRBV28 . TGTGCCAGCAGGGGACAGGGGGCGAATGAGCAGTTCTTC CASRGQGANEQFF